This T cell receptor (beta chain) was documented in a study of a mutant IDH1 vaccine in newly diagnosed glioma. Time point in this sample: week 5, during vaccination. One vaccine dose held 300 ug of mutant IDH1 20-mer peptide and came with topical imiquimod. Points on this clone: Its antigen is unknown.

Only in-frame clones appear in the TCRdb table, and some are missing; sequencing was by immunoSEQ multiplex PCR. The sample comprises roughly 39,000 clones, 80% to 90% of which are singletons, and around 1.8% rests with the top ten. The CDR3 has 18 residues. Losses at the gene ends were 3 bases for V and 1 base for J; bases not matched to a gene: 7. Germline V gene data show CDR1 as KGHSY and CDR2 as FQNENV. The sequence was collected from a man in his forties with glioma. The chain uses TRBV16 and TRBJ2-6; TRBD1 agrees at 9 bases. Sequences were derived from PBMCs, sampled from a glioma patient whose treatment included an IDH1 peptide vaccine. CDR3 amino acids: CASSQPGQGLSGANVLTF. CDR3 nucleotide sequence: TGTGCCAGCAGCCAGCCGGGACAGGGCCTTTCTGGGGCCAACGTCCTGACTTTC.